The 13 T cell receptor beta chains given below trace back to one sample, sequenced in a study of identical twins. Each CDR3 protein is one row after TCRdb ran MiXCR on the 5' RACE reads. Of roughly 1,500,000 distinct CDR3 sequences listed, 32% are singletons. The sequenced material came from cord blood. All receptors derive from a newborn girl in good health.

This clonotype was counted a few times. The chain recombines TRBV5-6 with TRBJ1-5, with D tentatively TRBD1 (5 bases). Trimming removed 4 bases from V and 1 base from J, with 12 bases in between. This CDR3 spans 15 amino acids. The germline gives CDR1 SGHDT, CDR2 YYEEEE. The CDR3 reads CASSRDRDSNQPQHF. CDR3 in DNA: TGTGCCAGCAGCCGGGACCGGGACAGCAATCAGCCCCAGCATTTT.

CDR3 DNA: TGTGCCAGCAGGCCGGGACACCGGAATGAAAAACTGTTTTTT. Translation gives CASRPGHRNEKLFF. The chain couples TRBV12-3 or TRBV12-4 to TRBJ1-4; the D gene is possibly TRBD1 (6 bases). The CDR3 runs to 14 residues. Trimming shortened V by 6 bases and J by 5 bases, and 13 bases separated the two germline ends.

This clonotype was seen a few times. The CDR3 region is CASSVGTGVRGYTF. In DNA, the CDR3 is TGTGCCAGCAGCGTCGGGACAGGGGTTAGGGGCTACACCTTC. The V gene is TRBV9, the J gene TRBJ1-2, with TRBD1 matching 10 bases. The CDR3 sequence is 14 residues long. The ends lost 2 bases at V and 8 bases at J; junction bases unmatched: 6. Germline assignment: CDR1 SGDLS and CDR2 YYNGEE.

Here the CDR3 DNA reads TGTGCCAGCAGCGTAGCTACTAGCGGGAGTGCGCAGTATTTT. Translated: CASSVATSGSAQYF. The rearrangement joins TRBV9 to TRBJ2-3, with 11 bases lining up with TRBD2. With V trimmed by 0 bases and J by 10 bases, 4 bases remained unmatched. CDR3 length: 14 amino acids. Germline V gives CDR1 SGDLS, CDR2 YYNGEE.

The chain recombines TRBV4-1 with TRBJ2-5; 10 bases are a match to TRBD2. The CDR3 extends over 17 amino acids. V shed 3 bases and J 2 bases; nucleotides not matched to a gene: 9. Germline assignment: CDR1 MGHRA and CDR2 YSYEKL. In DNA form, the CDR3 reads TGCGCCAGCAGCCATGCAAGCGGGGGGGCTCCTCAAGAGACCCAGTACTTC. This codes for CASSHASGGAPQETQYF.

V usage is TRBV25-1 and J usage is TRBJ2-7; 7 bases are shared with TRBD2. This CDR3 has 18 amino acids. The V gene's germline CDR1 is MGHDK and CDR2 SYGVNS. Germline trimming cut 1 base from V and 3 bases from J; bases unmatched to any gene: 15. The CDR3 coding sequence is TGTGCCAGCAGTGAATTCACCTACCTAGCGGCAAAGGGCTACGAGCAGTACTTC. It translates to CASSEFTYLAAKGYEQYF.

The chain links TRBV19 to TRBJ1-2; 8 nucleotides match TRBD1. J was trimmed by 3 bases and V by 9 bases; bases with no gene match: 18. This CDR3 spans 17 amino acids. The germline V gene has CDR1 LNHDA and CDR2 SQIVND (reference sequence). In DNA form, the CDR3 reads TGTGCCAGCCTAGGGGGGACAGGTCTCAGAGAATACTATGGCTACACCTTC. Translated: CASLGGTGLREYYGYTF.

On this clonotype: This may stem from a read error, because a much larger clone lies one nucleotide away. This chain connects TRBV6-1 to TRBJ1-2; maybe TRBD1 (5 bases). CDR3 length: 14 residues. The germline V gene encodes CDR1 MNHNS and CDR2 SASEGT. The CDR3 DNA reads TGTGCCGGCAGTCCGTCCCGGGACTTGGGCGGCTACACCTTC. Encoded protein: CAGSPSRDLGGYTF.

This clonotype was seen at least ten times. V gene TRBV12-3 or TRBV12-4 combines with J gene TRBJ1-6; the D is unclear. This CDR3 is built from 11 residues. V lost 5 bases and J lost 6, with 2 bases in between. The CDR3 here is CASSVNSPLHF. The CDR3 DNA reads TGTGCCAGCAGTGTTAATTCACCCCTCCACTTT.

The genes are TRBV28 and TRBJ1-1; D remains unclear. CDR3 length: 11 amino acids. The ends were cut back, 3 bases at V and 6 bases at J, with 5 bases in the middle. CDR1 is MDHEN and CDR2 is SYDVKM in the germline V gene. The CDR3 protein is CASSFWAEAFF. In DNA, the CDR3 is TGTGCCAGCAGTTTCTGGGCTGAAGCTTTCTTT.

This chain connects TRBV20-1 to TRBJ2-1, with 8 nucleotides matching TRBD2. The CDR3 length is 16 residues. Per germline, CDR1 DFQATT and CDR2 SNEGSKA (reference sequence). The ends lost 0 bases at V and 2 bases at J; junction bases unmatched: 6. The CDR3 region has the DNA TGCAGTGCTAGAGATCTGGGGACTAGGGCCTACAATGAGCAGTTCTTC. This gives the protein CSARDLGTRAYNEQFF.

This clonotype appeared a few times. One end of the junction does not line up with germline, which may come from a read error. V gene TRBV7-2 combines with J gene TRBJ2-1; D might be TRBD1 (6 bases). The V gene's germline CDR1 is SGHTA and CDR2 FQGNSA. CDR3 length equals 14 residues. The CDR3 loop reads CASSSRGSYNEQSF. CDR3 in DNA: TGTGCCAGCAGTTCCAGGGGCTCCTACAATGAGCAGTCCTTC. The full variable domain, in which reference TRBV7-2 and TRBJ2-1 provide the parts outside the CDR3, is GAGVSQSPSNKVTEKGKDVELRCDPISGHTALYWYRQSLGQGLEFLIYFQGNSAPDKSGLPSDRFSAERTGGSVSTLTIQRTQQEDSAVYLCASSSRGSYNEQSFGPGTRLTVL.

This clonotype has a count of ten or more. The J gene is TRBJ2-1, the V gene TRBV25-1; D remains unclear. CDR3 size: 13 residues. Trimming shortened V by 3 bases and J by 0 bases, and 3 bases separated the two germline ends. In germline, CDR1 is MGHDK, CDR2 SYGVNS. In nucleotides, the CDR3 is TGTGCCAGCAGTGACTACTCCTACAATGAGCAGTTCTTC. Its protein product is CASSDYSYNEQFF.